This T cell receptor beta chain was retrieved from a study of vaccination and CD4 T cells after COVID-19. Study information: Convalescent donors were composed of six males and four females, of whom two were Hispanic. Study-wide results and limits: Analysis covered relatively few convalescent patients and lacked any early post-infection timepoints.

The germline V gene encodes CDR1 SNHLY and CDR2 FYNNEI. This CDR3 is 14 amino acids long. Trimming at V came to 4 bases and at J to 5 bases, leaving 1 base not matched to a gene. As regards this clonotype: Its antigen is not identified.

Sequencing of DNA taken from cultured CD4+ T cells relied on the Oncomine TCR Beta short-read assay. Via MiXCR, TCRdb re-called the PCR reads, giving one row per CDR3 protein. The sample lists roughly 9,700 distinct CDR3 sequences, roughly three fifths occurring once. Treatment defined: approximately nine-day PBMC culture with coronavirus spike peptide pools or control peptides (ViraFEST assay). ViraFEST grew antigen-specific T cells using peptide pools, then sequenced TCRs. Culture proceeded for about 10 days, and CD4+ T cells were then isolated by negative selection. This chain joins TRBV2 and TRBJ2-5, with TRBD2 matching over 13 bases. Sequencing was carried out using CD4+ T cells from blood, cultured in vitro. This receptor was taken from a human donor who had recovered from COVID-19. CDR3 region: CASSGLAGGETQYF. In nucleotides, the CDR3 is TGTGCCAGCAGTGGACTAGCGGGAGGTGAGACCCAGTACTTC.